This T cell receptor (beta chain) was captured in a study of control samples from healthy donors and cancer patients. Produced via immunoSEQ multiplex PCR; TCRdb's table is partial and in-frame only. Here the sample spans 50,000 to 65,000 clones, about 91% being singletons. Germline-derived CDR1 and CDR2 are LGHDT and YNNKEL (reference sequence). Trimming left V 3 bases short and J 6 bases short, with 9 bases between. This CDR3 has 12 amino acids. This chain links TRBV3-1 (or the pseudogene TRBV3-2) with TRBJ2-7; either TRBD1 or TRBD2 may fit D (5 bases each). Sequenced input: PBMCs. The source of this sequence is a man younger than 40 with colorectal cancer. The CDR3 reads CASSHGAGEQYV. As DNA, the CDR3 is TGTGCCAGCAGCCATGGGGCGGGCGAGCAGTACGTC.